Listed below are T cell receptor beta chains from one sample, sequenced in a study of blood T cells in healthy people across ages. From the 5' RACE reads, TCRdb called clonotypes with MiXCR, one entry per CDR3 protein. The table shows roughly 2 million distinct CDR3 sequences, with 40% to 55% occurring only once. The sample was blood. The receptor source for this set is a woman aged 40 to 50 in good health. The CDR3 runs from the conserved cysteine through the conserved F or W. Fields, in order: CDR3 protein, CDR3 DNA, D gene, CDR3 length, V gene, J gene, clone size. A D gene is named only where the DNA matches it firmly. The size entry is marked missing in some rows and otherwise reads once, few, many or a size class.

cdr3_aa: CASSRSTRTADSSDTQYF
cdr3_nt: TGTGCCAGCAGCCGCTCGACTCGGACTGCCGACAGCTCAGATACGCAGTATTTT
d_call: -
cdr3_length: 18
v_call: TRBV6-1
j_call: TRBJ2-3
clone_size: -

cdr3_aa: CASGRSRGYNEQFF
cdr3_nt: TGTGCCAGCGGCAGGAGCAGGGGATACAATGAGCAGTTCTTC
d_call: -
cdr3_length: 14
v_call: TRBV14
j_call: TRBJ2-1
clone_size: -

cdr3_aa: CASGANGGYTF
cdr3_nt: TGTGCTAGTGGCGCTAATGGAGGCTACACCTTC
d_call: -
cdr3_length: 11
v_call: TRBV12-5
j_call: TRBJ1-2
clone_size: -

cdr3_aa: CASSFEGTTPQHF
cdr3_nt: TGTGCCAGCAGTTTTGAAGGGACTACGCCCCAGCATTTT
d_call: -
cdr3_length: 13
v_call: TRBV12-3/TRBV12-4
j_call: TRBJ1-5
clone_size: -

cdr3_aa: CASRRTGFYNSPLHF
cdr3_nt: TGTGCCAGCAGACGGACAGGTTTCTATAATTCACCCCTCCACTTT
d_call: TRBD1
cdr3_length: 15
v_call: TRBV2
j_call: TRBJ1-6
clone_size: -

cdr3_aa: CASSVLGLAYNEQFF
cdr3_nt: TGTGCCAGCAGCGTATTGGGACTAGCCTACAATGAGCAGTTCTTC
d_call: TRBD2
cdr3_length: 15
v_call: TRBV9
j_call: TRBJ2-1
clone_size: few

cdr3_aa: CASSRGTQTSYNSPLHF
cdr3_nt: TGTGCCAGCAGCCGGGGGACTCAGACTTCCTATAATTCACCCCTCCACTTT
d_call: -
cdr3_length: 17
v_call: TRBV3-1
j_call: TRBJ1-6
clone_size: once

cdr3_aa: CASSIGLAGQETQYF
cdr3_nt: TGTGCCAGCAGCATTGGACTAGCGGGGCAAGAGACCCAGTACTTC
d_call: TRBD2
cdr3_length: 15
v_call: TRBV9
j_call: TRBJ2-5
clone_size: few

cdr3_aa: CASSLELGQRLWGYTF
cdr3_nt: TGTGCCAGCAGCTTAGAATTAGGACAGAGACTATGGGGCTACACCTTC
d_call: -
cdr3_length: 16
v_call: TRBV13
j_call: TRBJ1-2
clone_size: -

cdr3_aa: CASSESKGRTDTQYF
cdr3_nt: TGTGCCAGCAGTGAATCAAAGGGGCGCACAGATACGCAGTATTTT
d_call: -
cdr3_length: 15
v_call: TRBV25-1
j_call: TRBJ2-3
clone_size: few

cdr3_aa: CASSLGFGDEQFF
cdr3_nt: TGTGCCAGCAGCTTAGGATTTGGGGATGAGCAGTTCTTC
d_call: -
cdr3_length: 13
v_call: TRBV7-3
j_call: TRBJ2-1
clone_size: -

cdr3_aa: CASSQDPNTARSPLHF
cdr3_nt: TGCGCCAGCAGCCAAGATCCGAACACGGCACGATCACCCCTCCACTTT
d_call: -
cdr3_length: 16
v_call: TRBV4-3
j_call: TRBJ1-6
clone_size: few

cdr3_aa: CASSPSIRALHF
cdr3_nt: TGTGCCAGCAGCCCCTCGATTCGCGCCCTCCACTTT
d_call: -
cdr3_length: 12
v_call: TRBV7-9
j_call: TRBJ1-6
clone_size: -

cdr3_aa: CASRAEDRGRRRLGYTF
cdr3_nt: TGTGCCAGTCGCGCTGAAGACAGGGGCCGCCGCCGATTGGGCTACACCTTC
d_call: TRBD1
cdr3_length: 17
v_call: TRBV27
j_call: TRBJ1-2
clone_size: once

cdr3_aa: CATATDTYEQYF
cdr3_nt: TGTGCCACCGCGACTGACACCTACGAGCAGTACTTC
d_call: -
cdr3_length: 12
v_call: TRBV10-3
j_call: TRBJ2-7
clone_size: -

cdr3_aa: CASSPGRGGSETQYF
cdr3_nt: TGTGCCAGCAGCCCGGGGAGGGGCGGTTCAGAGACCCAGTACTTC
d_call: TRBD2
cdr3_length: 15
v_call: TRBV6-5
j_call: TRBJ2-5
clone_size: -

cdr3_aa: CASSDMAGRLTYEQFF
cdr3_nt: TGTGCCAGCAGTGATATGGCGGGGAGACTTACGTATGAGCAGTTCTTC
d_call: -
cdr3_length: 16
v_call: TRBV6-1
j_call: TRBJ2-1
clone_size: -

cdr3_aa: CAGSARLGDIQETQYF
cdr3_nt: TGTGCCGGCAGCGCGAGATTGGGGGACATCCAAGAGACCCAGTACTTC
d_call: -
cdr3_length: 16
v_call: TRBV9
j_call: TRBJ2-5
clone_size: -

cdr3_aa: CASSYRGEGAKNIQYF
cdr3_nt: TGTGCCAGCAGTTACAGGGGTGAGGGGGCCAAAAACATTCAGTACTTC
d_call: -
cdr3_length: 16
v_call: TRBV6-5
j_call: TRBJ2-4
clone_size: -

cdr3_aa: CSAARSTDTQYF
cdr3_nt: TGCAGTGCTGCCAGGAGCACAGATACGCAGTATTTT
d_call: -
cdr3_length: 12
v_call: TRBV20-1
j_call: TRBJ2-3
clone_size: -

cdr3_aa: CASSPTWGVGTEAFF
cdr3_nt: TGTGCCAGCAGCCCGACCTGGGGGGTTGGGACTGAAGCTTTCTTT
d_call: -
cdr3_length: 15
v_call: TRBV7-2
j_call: TRBJ1-1
clone_size: -

cdr3_aa: CASSSPLTGHKPGANVLTF
cdr3_nt: TGTGCCAGCAGCTCACCCCTGACAGGGCATAAGCCTGGGGCCAACGTCCTGACTTTC
d_call: TRBD1
cdr3_length: 19
v_call: TRBV6-1
j_call: TRBJ2-6
clone_size: -

cdr3_aa: CASSERRGGNIQYF
cdr3_nt: TGTGCCAGCAGTGAGCGCAGGGGCGGAAACATTCAGTACTTC
d_call: -
cdr3_length: 14
v_call: TRBV2
j_call: TRBJ2-4
clone_size: -

cdr3_aa: CASSLAAERDTQYF
cdr3_nt: TGTGCCAGCAGCTTAGCGGCAGAACGAGATACGCAGTATTTT
d_call: -
cdr3_length: 14
v_call: TRBV7-9
j_call: TRBJ2-3
clone_size: -

cdr3_aa: CASSRPGQGVSGELFF
cdr3_nt: TGTGCCAGCAGCCGTCCGGGACAGGGGGTCTCCGGGGAGCTGTTTTTT
d_call: TRBD1
cdr3_length: 16
v_call: TRBV7-2
j_call: TRBJ2-2
clone_size: -

cdr3_aa: CASSPFRNPGYTF
cdr3_nt: TGTGCCAGCAGCCCCTTTAGGAACCCGGGCTACACCTTC
d_call: -
cdr3_length: 13
v_call: TRBV7-9
j_call: TRBJ1-2
clone_size: -

cdr3_aa: CASSNVQGIDEQYF
cdr3_nt: TGTGCCAGCAGCAATGTACAGGGCATCGACGAGCAGTACTTC
d_call: -
cdr3_length: 14
v_call: TRBV3-1
j_call: TRBJ2-7
clone_size: -

cdr3_aa: CASSFESHQETQYF
cdr3_nt: TGTGCCAGCAGCTTTGAGAGCCACCAAGAGACCCAGTACTTC
d_call: -
cdr3_length: 14
v_call: TRBV5-5
j_call: TRBJ2-5
clone_size: -

cdr3_aa: CASSVAEASVYEQYF
cdr3_nt: TGTGCCAGCAGCGTAGCAGAGGCTAGCGTCTACGAGCAGTACTTC
d_call: -
cdr3_length: 15
v_call: TRBV9
j_call: TRBJ2-7
clone_size: -

cdr3_aa: CASSTVTTGYTF
cdr3_nt: TGTGCCAGCAGCACAGTTACTACTGGCTACACCTTC
d_call: -
cdr3_length: 12
v_call: TRBV7-2
j_call: TRBJ1-2
clone_size: -

cdr3_aa: CASQHALNSGYTF
cdr3_nt: TGTGCCAGCCAACACGCCCTCAACAGTGGCTACACCTTC
d_call: -
cdr3_length: 13
v_call: TRBV9
j_call: TRBJ1-2
clone_size: -

cdr3_aa: CASSLEPGTGKNSPLHF
cdr3_nt: TGTGCCAGCAGTCTAGAACCCGGGACAGGGAAGAATTCACCCCTCCACTTT
d_call: TRBD1
cdr3_length: 17
v_call: TRBV28
j_call: TRBJ1-6
clone_size: -

cdr3_aa: CASSLVYGTSGGAMDEQFF
cdr3_nt: TGTGCCAGCAGCTTAGTTTACGGGACTAGCGGGGGGGCGATGGATGAGCAGTTCTTC
d_call: TRBD2
cdr3_length: 19
v_call: TRBV13
j_call: TRBJ2-1
clone_size: -

cdr3_aa: CSARVYGVTQYF
cdr3_nt: TGCAGTGCTAGAGTATACGGGGTTACGCAGTATTTT
d_call: -
cdr3_length: 12
v_call: TRBV20-1
j_call: TRBJ2-3
clone_size: few

cdr3_aa: CASSQETSTGMRNTEAFF
cdr3_nt: TGCGCCAGCAGCCAAGAGACCTCGACAGGGATGAGGAACACTGAAGCTTTCTTT
d_call: TRBD1
cdr3_length: 18
v_call: TRBV4-1
j_call: TRBJ1-1
clone_size: -

cdr3_aa: CASKTAQETQFF
cdr3_nt: TGCGCCAGCAAGACAGCGCAGGAGACCCAGTTCTTC
d_call: -
cdr3_length: 12
v_call: TRBV5-1
j_call: TRBJ2-1
clone_size: -

cdr3_aa: CASSTTGGFIYGYTF
cdr3_nt: TGTGCTAGCAGCACTACAGGGGGGTTTATCTATGGCTACACCTTC
d_call: TRBD1
cdr3_length: 15
v_call: TRBV7-7
j_call: TRBJ1-2
clone_size: -

cdr3_aa: CASSSDRPEAFF
cdr3_nt: TGTGCCAGCAGCTCCGACAGGCCCGAAGCTTTCTTT
d_call: -
cdr3_length: 12
v_call: TRBV7-2
j_call: TRBJ1-1
clone_size: once

cdr3_aa: CASSDLFEQYF
cdr3_nt: TGTGCCAGCAGTGATTTGTTTGAGCAGTACTTC
d_call: -
cdr3_length: 11
v_call: TRBV6-2/TRBV6-3
j_call: TRBJ2-7
clone_size: -

cdr3_aa: CASRDVTDTQYF
cdr3_nt: TGTGCCAGTAGGGACGTCACAGATACGCAGTATTTT
d_call: -
cdr3_length: 12
v_call: TRBV6-1
j_call: TRBJ2-3
clone_size: few

cdr3_aa: CASRLGARSPYLPQHF
cdr3_nt: TGTGCCAGCAGGCTTGGAGCCCGGTCTCCTTATCTGCCCCAGCATTTT
d_call: -
cdr3_length: 16
v_call: TRBV28
j_call: TRBJ1-5
clone_size: -

cdr3_aa: CASSQGVEGTEAFF
cdr3_nt: TGTGCCAGCAGCCAGGGAGTAGAAGGCACTGAAGCTTTCTTT
d_call: -
cdr3_length: 14
v_call: TRBV4-2
j_call: TRBJ1-1
clone_size: once